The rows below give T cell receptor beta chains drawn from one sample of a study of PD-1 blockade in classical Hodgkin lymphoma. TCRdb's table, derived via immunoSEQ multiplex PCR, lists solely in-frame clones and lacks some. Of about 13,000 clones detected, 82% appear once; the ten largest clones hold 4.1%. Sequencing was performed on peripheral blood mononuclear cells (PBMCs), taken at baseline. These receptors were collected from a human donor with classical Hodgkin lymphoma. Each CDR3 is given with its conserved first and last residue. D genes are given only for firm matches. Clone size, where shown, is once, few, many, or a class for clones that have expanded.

TGTGCCAGCAGCCGAGATCGCATTCAGTACTTC,CASSRDRIQYF,TRBV7-3,NA,TRBJ2-4,NA,11
TGTGCCACCAGCAGAGGGGGGGGCACTGAAGCTTTCTTT,CATSRGGGTEAFF,TRBV15,NA,TRBJ1-1,NA,13
TGTGCCAGCAGCGCGACTAGCGGGGTAGATACGCAGTATTTT,CASSATSGVDTQYF,TRBV9,NA,TRBJ2-3,TRBD2,14
TGTGCCAGCAGTTTAAGGGGGCTACAGGGATACGATGGCTACACCTTC,CASSLRGLQGYDGYTF,TRBV28,NA,TRBJ1-2,TRBD1,16
TGTGCCAGCTCACCAGGAAGGCTAGCGGGGGAACTCCAAGAGACCCAGTACTTC,CASSPGRLAGELQETQYF,TRBV18,NA,TRBJ2-5,TRBD2,18
TGTGCCAGCAGCTTGGAGACAGAAGAGACCCAGTACTTC,CASSLETEETQYF,TRBV7-9,few,TRBJ2-5,NA,13
TGTGCCAGCACCAAAACGGTGAACACTGAAGCTTTCTTT,CASTKTVNTEAFF,TRBV7-6,few,TRBJ1-1,NA,13
TGTGCCAGCAATCGGGGAGGACAATCCTACGAGCAGTACTTC,CASNRGGQSYEQYF,TRBV2,NA,TRBJ2-7,NA,14
TGTGCCAGCAGTTTGGGCGGGGGTGCTAACATTCAGTACTTC,CASSLGGGANIQYF,TRBV28,NA,TRBJ2-4,TRBD2,14
TGTGCCAGTGGGATAGCGGGAGGCCCTCGAGAGACCCAGTACTTC,CASGIAGGPRETQYF,TRBV19,NA,TRBJ2-5,TRBD2,15
TGTGCCGGCTCGGAGAACTCTGGAAACACCATATATTTT,CAGSENSGNTIYF,TRBV30,few,TRBJ1-3,NA,13
TGTGCCAGCTCACCCTTCGAAGATGCGAATGGCTACACCTTC,CASSPFEDANGYTF,TRBV18,NA,TRBJ1-2,NA,14
TGCGCCAGCAGCGTCCGGGACAGCACTGAAGCTTTCTTT,CASSVRDSTEAFF,TRBV5-1,NA,TRBJ1-1,TRBD1,13
TGTGCCACCTCTCTAGCGGGAGGTTTGAACGAGCAGTACTTC,CATSLAGGLNEQYF,TRBV28,once,TRBJ2-7,TRBD2,14
TGTGCCAGCAGCTCGGGACAGGGGGTGAGTTTACCACACGAGCAGTACTTC,CASSSGQGVSLPHEQYF,TRBV11-2,NA,TRBJ2-7,TRBD1,17
TGTGCCAGCAGCTGGGGGGGACAGGGGGCCAACCAAGAGACCCAGTACTTC,CASSWGGQGANQETQYF,TRBV5-8,once,TRBJ2-5,TRBD1,17
TGTGCCAGCAGTTTTTTCCGACCCGCTAACTATGGCTACACCTTC,CASSFFRPANYGYTF,TRBV28,NA,TRBJ1-2,NA,15
TGTGCCAGCTCCTCGGGGGGAGGCAATCAGCCCCAGCATTTT,CASSSGGGNQPQHF,TRBV7-3,once,TRBJ1-5,NA,14
TGTGCCAGCAGGGGACTAGCGGGGGGGCCCCCCTACGAGCAGTACTTC,CASRGLAGGPPYEQYF,TRBV11-2,NA,TRBJ2-7,TRBD2,16
TGTGCCAGCAGTTACTCAGGAGTTAAGCCCCAGCATTTT,CASSYSGVKPQHF,TRBV6-5,NA,TRBJ1-5,NA,13
TGTGCCAGCGCCAACACCAACACCGGGGAGCTGTTTTTT,CASANTNTGELFF,TRBV9,NA,TRBJ2-2,NA,13
TGCGCCAGCAGCCAAGTGGGACAGCTCGGGGGGGACTATGGCTACACCTTC,CASSQVGQLGGDYGYTF,TRBV4-1,once,TRBJ1-2,TRBD1,17
TGTGCCAGCAGCGTTAGTCGTCAGGCCTATAGCAATCAGCCCCAGCATTTT,CASSVSRQAYSNQPQHF,TRBV5-6,NA,TRBJ1-5,NA,17
TGTGCCAGCAGTGCCTCATCGGGACTAGCGGGCGAGCAGTACTTC,CASSASSGLAGEQYF,TRBV6-1,NA,TRBJ2-7,TRBD2,15
TGCGCCAGCAGCTCGGACGACGGGACTTTCACCTACGAGCAGTACTTC,CASSSDDGTFTYEQYF,TRBV5-1,NA,TRBJ2-7,NA,16
TGTGCCAGCTCACCACCAGGGTTGGTTGAAGCTTTCTTT,CASSPPGLVEAFF,TRBV18,NA,TRBJ1-1,NA,13
TGTGCCAGCAGCTTAGGGCACACTGAAGCTTTCTTT,CASSLGHTEAFF,TRBV11-2,once,TRBJ1-1,NA,12
TGTGCCAGCTCACCAATGGGACACTCGAACACCGGGGAGCTGTTTTTT,CASSPMGHSNTGELFF,TRBV18,NA,TRBJ2-2,NA,16
TGTGCCAGCAGCACAACAGGGGGCCGGCCCCAGCATTTT,CASSTTGGRPQHF,TRBV7-3,once,TRBJ1-5,TRBD1,13
TGTGCCAGCAGTCCGGGACAGGGATTCAGTGGCTACACCTTC,CASSPGQGFSGYTF,TRBV5-4,NA,TRBJ1-2,TRBD1,14
TGTGCCAGCCGGGTCCTAGCGGGTGGCTACACCTTC,CASRVLAGGYTF,TRBV5-6,NA,TRBJ1-2,NA,12
TGTGCCAGCGTACAGGCAGGTTATAATTCACCCCTCCACTTT,CASVQAGYNSPLHF,TRBV25-1,NA,TRBJ1-6,NA,14
TGCGCCAGCAGCGAGGGGACCAAACTGAGCTCCTACAATGAGCAGTTCTTC,CASSEGTKLSSYNEQFF,TRBV4-3,NA,TRBJ2-1,NA,17
TGTGCCAGCAGTTACGATTGGCAGGGTGGAGATGAGCAGTTCTTC,CASSYDWQGGDEQFF,TRBV6-6,NA,TRBJ2-1,NA,15
TGTGCCAGCAGCACGGTCCCGGGGGCCGGGGTGGAGCAGTTCTTC,CASSTVPGAGVEQFF,TRBV11-2,NA,TRBJ2-1,NA,15
TGTGCCAGCAGCTTAGTCCCAGGCCCCTACGAGCAGTACTTC,CASSLVPGPYEQYF,TRBV11-2,NA,TRBJ2-7,NA,14
TGTGCCAGCAGTTCCCCCACTAGCGGCCAAGAGACCCAGTACTTC,CASSSPTSGQETQYF,TRBV27,NA,TRBJ2-5,TRBD2,15
TGTGCCAGCAGCTTGATGACGACTAGCGGAGGAACCCGGGAGCAGTACTTC,CASSLMTTSGGTREQYF,TRBV7-6,NA,TRBJ2-5,TRBD2,17
TGTGCCAGCTCACCACCACGATTTGGACAGGCGTACAATGAGCAGTTCTTC,CASSPPRFGQAYNEQFF,TRBV18,NA,TRBJ2-1,TRBD1,17
TGTGCCAGCTCACCAGCCCAGGGCCCCGCCTTGGGTGAAAAACTGTTTTTT,CASSPAQGPALGEKLFF,TRBV18,NA,TRBJ1-4,NA,17
TGTGCCAGCAGTGCAGGGGATACCTACAATGAGCAGTTCTTC,CASSAGDTYNEQFF,TRBV2,NA,TRBJ2-1,NA,14
TGCGCCAGCAAGCGGGGTGATCTCACAGATACGCAGTATTTT,CASKRGDLTDTQYF,TRBV5-1,NA,TRBJ2-3,TRBD2,14
TGTGCCAGCAGTTATGAAATAGAGCCGACCTACGAGCAGTACTTC,CASSYEIEPTYEQYF,TRBV6-6,NA,TRBJ2-7,NA,15
TGTGCCAGCAGCTTAGCAGCTAGCGGGAGTGACATTCAGTACTTC,CASSLAASGSDIQYF,TRBV7-9,NA,TRBJ2-4,TRBD2,15
TGTGCCAGCAGTCTATGGACTGGAAATCAGCCCCAGCATTTT,CASSLWTGNQPQHF,TRBV2,NA,TRBJ1-5,NA,14
TGTGCCAGCAGCGTAGGGGTTTGGGAGACCCAGTACTTC,CASSVGVWETQYF,TRBV9,NA,TRBJ2-5,NA,13